This entry features one TCR beta chain sequence. This clonotype was recorded a few times. Its target antigen remains unknown. Base qualities were left out, and no much larger clone turns up one base away. This entry comes from a study of post-analysis software for immune sequencing data (dated by TCRdb to about 2015). A note on the overall study: Relapsing-remitting, secondary progressive and progressive-relapsing multiple sclerosis were recorded as disease courses, and subtype annotation was lacking for some patients. A subset of samples was prepared in parallel using single-end sample barcoding, then pooled and co-amplified after Illumina adapter ligation. The patient repertoires were compared against more than 10 previously published healthy control repertoires obtained from donors aged 6 to 25 years. What the authors observed across the whole study: The control group was slightly older than the multiple sclerosis patient group. Direct clustering with F measure revealed strong co-clustering of samples prepared in the same batch, which led to a batch-effect correction. Patients showed significantly higher frequencies than controls for roughly five TRBV segments, among them TRBV5-6, TRBV5-1 and TRBV20-1. Multiple sclerosis patients had significantly lower normalized Chao1 diversity than controls, a result that suggests substantial peripheral T-cell clonal expansion.

The library relied on PCR. TCRdb names Illumina HiSeq 2500 as the instrument used. To reduce PCR and sequencing biases, unique molecular identifiers were built into the TCR beta cDNA libraries. Approximately 500,000 cDNA molecules were obtained per 1 to 10 million input T cells, so each molecule approximated one T cell. The patient libraries were prepared and sequenced using the same protocol as the earlier healthy control dataset. Samples belonging to the same batch were prepared together, multiplexed and sequenced on a shared HiSeq lane. The authors' pipeline ran thus. Raw barcoded reads were processed with MIGEC, discarding single-read molecular identifier groups before consensus assembly and CDR3 extraction. Clonotype tables were post-analysed with VDJtools, normalizing diversity by down-sampling all datasets to the smallest sample size. Repertoire overlap clustering matched CDR3 amino acid but not nucleotide sequences to correct batch-related cross-sample contamination. The public reads were reprocessed in TCRdb via fastp at Q25 and MiXCR, keeping in-frame beta chains. Entries are consolidated by CDR3 protein sequence, retaining the most common genes and DNA. It is TCRdb's table, rather than the study itself, that gives the V and J calls and clone size. In this sample the table shows about 260,000 distinct CDR3 sequences, 36% of which occur a single time. 4% to 6% of the sample is held by the ten biggest clonotypes.

The CDR3 goes from the cysteine to the phenylalanine over 15 residues. Only the CDR3 portion is preserved as DNA: 45 bases, with reading frame beginning at the first base. Per the germline V gene, SGHTA is the CDR1 and FQGNSA is the CDR2. To demonstrate the VDJtools post-analysis software, TCR beta repertoires were profiled from the peripheral blood of more than 10 young patients with multiple sclerosis. The multiple sclerosis patients were children and adolescents between roughly 6 and 17 years of age. Material for sequencing was blood. This receptor was obtained from a girl between 5 and 17 years old with multiple sclerosis. This sequence uses TRBV7-2 and TRBJ2-7, and the D gene may be TRBD2, 6 bases matching. The better agreement between TRBJ2-5 and the DNA end casts doubt on the J call. The nucleotide sequence is TGTGCCAGCAGTTGCGACCTTGGGGGGTCAGAGACCCAGTACTTC. Its translation is CASSCDLGGSETQYF.